The 25 T cell receptor beta chains below were found in one sample sequenced in a study of blood T cell repertoires in COVID-19. The table came from immunoSEQ multiplex PCR; TCRdb's copy has only in-frame clones and leaves some out. In the table there are over 200,000 clones, around 80% of which are singletons. The sequencing sample was made of peripheral blood. These receptors were taken from a woman in her 30s with COVID-19, enrolled during active disease.

The V and J genes are TRBV6-2 or TRBV6-3 and TRBJ1-2, with a weak D call TRBD1 (5 bases). Germline V gene data show CDR1 as MNHEY and CDR2 as SVGEGT. Trimming shortened V by 0 bases and J by 1 base, and 9 bases separated the two germline ends. This CDR3 comprises 15 residues. The CDR3 sequence is CASSYSSQGNYGYTF. CDR3 sequence (DNA): TGTGCCAGCAGTTACTCGTCCCAGGGTAACTATGGCTACACCTTC.

The rearrangement uses TRBV4-2 and TRBJ2-5, with 7 bases identical to TRBD2. The CDR3 runs to 16 residues. The V and J ends lost 2 bases and 4 bases, in that order; junction bases with no gene match: 10. The V gene's germline CDR1 is LGHNA and CDR2 YNFKEQ. DNA of the CDR3: TGTGCCAGCAGCCAAAATCTGGCGGGAGCTCCAGAGACCCAGTACTTC. Encoded protein: CASSQNLAGAPETQYF.

This chain joins TRBV6-5 and TRBJ2-5, with 10 positions matching TRBD2. Germline V gene data show CDR1 as MNHEY and CDR2 as SVGAGI. Germline trimming cut 5 bases from V and 4 bases from J; bases unmatched to any gene: 7. The CDR3 totals 15 residues. The CDR3 spells CASSIEPSGGETQYF. CDR3 DNA: TGTGCCAGCAGTATAGAACCTAGCGGGGGAGAGACCCAGTACTTC.

The genes are TRBV13 and TRBJ2-3; 11 bases match TRBD2. This CDR3 spans 20 amino acids. J was trimmed by 6 bases and V by 5 bases; bases with no gene match: 22. Germline values: CDR1 PRHDT, CDR2 FYEKMQ (reference sequence). The DNA of the CDR3 is TGTGCCAGCAGCCCGAGGACGGGACTAGCGGTAGGATCACTTTTTGATACGCAGTATTTT. Encoded protein: CASSPRTGLAVGSLFDTQYF.

V usage is TRBV15 and J usage is TRBJ2-3, with 9 nucleotides matching TRBD2. CDR1 is LNHNV, CDR2 YYDKDF, per germline (reference sequence). The CDR3 length is 15 residues. V was pared by 4 bases and J by 0 bases, with 2 bases of the junction left unmatched. Here the CDR3 reads CATSKSGGSTDTQYF. CDR3 sequence (DNA): TGTGCCACCAGCAAAAGCGGGGGGAGCACAGATACGCAGTATTTT.

The V call is TRBV13, the J call TRBJ1-1; a possible D gene is TRBD1 (5 bases). CDR3 length: 18 residues. Germline loops: CDR1 PRHDT, CDR2 FYEKMQ (reference sequence). V lost 0 bases to trimming and J lost 1 base, with 18 bases between them. CDR3: CASSLGLTLWGENTEAFF. In DNA form, the CDR3 reads TGTGCCAGCAGCTTAGGACTTACATTGTGGGGGGAGAACACTGAAGCTTTCTTT.

The V gene is TRBV27, the J gene TRBJ2-1, with 9 bases that match TRBD2. The trim removed 4 bases at V and 0 bases at J, leaving 4 bases unmatched. The CDR3 covers 16 residues. CDR1 is MNHEY, CDR2 SMNVEV, per germline (reference sequence). CDR3: CASSWAGGSSYNEQFF. As DNA, the CDR3 is TGTGCCAGCAGTTGGGCGGGGGGGAGCTCCTACAATGAGCAGTTCTTC.

The DNA for the CDR3 is TGTGCCATCACGGGGGGCGGTGATCAGCCCCAGCATTTT. It codes for CAITGGGDQPQHF. The chain links TRBV10-3 to TRBJ1-5, with D possibly being TRBD1 (6 bases). The germline V gene has CDR1 ENHRY and CDR2 SYGVKD. Trimming pared 7 bases from V and 5 bases from J, leaving 12 bases between. The CDR3 is 13 amino acids.

The CDR3 protein is CASSSRGQGDTEAFF. Here the CDR3 DNA reads TGTGCCAGCAGCTCCCGCGGACAGGGAGACACTGAAGCTTTCTTT. The V and J genes are TRBV13 and TRBJ1-1; 8 nucleotides line up with TRBD1. CDR3 length: 15 residues. The germline V gene has CDR1 PRHDT and CDR2 FYEKMQ (reference sequence). V shed 4 bases, J shed 3 bases, and the junction held 7 bases outside the gene matches.

The chain couples TRBV12-3 or TRBV12-4 to TRBJ2-3; possible D gene TRBD2, 6 bases. Trimming removed 10 bases from V and 4 bases from J, with 12 bases in between. The CDR3 loop spans 12 amino acids. The chain's CDR3 is CATRGWADTQYF. As DNA, the CDR3 is TGTGCCACCCGGGGGTGGGCAGATACGCAGTATTTT.

This rearrangement joins TRBV4-3 to TRBJ2-3; 14 bases agree with TRBD2. Germline V gives CDR1 LGHNA, CDR2 YSLEER. This CDR3 has 16 residues. Trimming took 7 bases from V and 6 from J; bases not matched to a gene: 9. CDR3 coding DNA: TGCGCCAGCACCTTGGGACTAGCGGGAGTAGCGGATACGCAGTATTTT. Translation: CASTLGLAGVADTQYF.

This clone has a handful of counts. The chain couples TRBV6-5 to TRBJ2-7, with 9 nucleotides matching TRBD1. The J segment lost 4 bases and the V segment lost 5 bases, leaving 6 bases of the junction unmatched. The CDR3 spans 14 residues. Per the germline V gene, CDR1 is MNHEY and CDR2 is SVGAGI. As DNA, the CDR3 is TGTGCCAGCAGTACAATGACAGGGGGTTACGAGCAGTACTTC. Protein: CASSTMTGGYEQYF.

This clone has just one count. This chain links TRBV5-1 with TRBJ2-1; possibly TRBD2 for D (6 bases). Trimming took 1 base from V and 8 from J, leaving 10 bases between them. The CDR3 extends over 13 amino acids. Looked up from germline, CDR1 is SGHRS and CDR2 is YFSETQ. This chain's CDR3 is CASSLLGGDEQFF. The CDR3 bases are TGCGCCAGCAGCTTGTTGGGGGGAGATGAGCAGTTCTTC.

The chain carries TRBV9 and TRBJ2-5, with 10 bases that match TRBD1. From germline, CDR1 is SGDLS and CDR2 YYNGEE. The CDR3 spans 16 residues. Trimming at V came to 4 bases and at J to 1 base, leaving 7 bases not matched to a gene. The CDR3 nucleotides read TGTGCCAGCAGCTCACCGGGACAGGGGTTCCAAGAGACCCAGTACTTC. It specifies CASSSPGQGFQETQYF.

The chain employs TRBV6-5 and TRBJ2-7; D possibly corresponds to TRBD1 (6 bases). CDR3 length equals 13 residues. V gave up 5 bases and J gave up 1 base, with 9 bases separating them. Looked up from germline, CDR1 is MNHEY and CDR2 is SVGAGI. CDR3 protein: CASSSTGSYEQYF. In nucleotides, the CDR3 is TGTGCCAGCAGTAGCACAGGGTCCTACGAGCAGTACTTC.

The chain links TRBV18 to TRBJ2-6, with D tentatively TRBD1 (5 bases). Trimming removed 2 bases at V and 1 base at J, with 6 bases between. CDR1 is KGHSH, CDR2 LQKENI, per germline. This CDR3 contains 15 residues. The CDR3 reads CASSPTGSGANVLTF. The CDR3 coding sequence is TGTGCCAGCTCACCAACAGGTTCTGGGGCCAACGTCCTGACTTTC.

The chain has TRBV19 and TRBJ1-1; 10 bases agree with TRBD1. Germline V CDR1 and CDR2: LNHDA, SQIVND (reference sequence). This CDR3 has 13 residues. V gave up 6 bases and J gave up 4 bases; unmatched junction bases: 2. CDR3 residues: CASRWTGGTEAFF. CDR3 DNA sequence: TGTGCCAGTAGATGGACAGGGGGCACTGAAGCTTTCTTT.

The chain joins TRBV3-1 (or the pseudogene TRBV3-2) to TRBJ1-2, with D tentatively TRBD1 (5 bases). The CDR3 runs 17 residues. V gave up 0 bases and J gave up 3 bases, with 17 bases separating them. The germline gives CDR1 LGHDT, CDR2 YNNKEL (reference sequence). CDR3 region: CASSQDTEGSLDYGYTF. The CDR3 DNA sequence: TGTGCCAGCAGCCAAGATACGGAGGGGTCCCTGGACTATGGCTACACCTTC.

The chain links TRBV7-8 to TRBJ2-2; TRBD2 matches 15 bases. The CDR3 extends over 19 amino acids. Trimming at V came to 2 bases and at J to 2 bases, leaving 6 bases not matched to a gene. Per germline, CDR1 SGHVS and CDR2 FQNEAQ. CDR3 sequence: CASSLFGTSGGRNTGELFF. The CDR3 coding sequence is TGTGCCAGCAGCTTATTCGGGACTAGCGGGGGGAGAAACACCGGGGAGCTGTTTTTT.

The chain carries TRBV27 and TRBJ1-6; 9 positions agree with TRBD1. Trimming took 7 bases from V and 7 from J; bases not matched to a gene: 5. Per the germline V gene, CDR1 is MNHEY and CDR2 is SMNVEV (reference sequence). CDR3 size: 14 residues. The chain's CDR3 is CASKVGTGNSPLHF. CDR3 in DNA: TGTGCCAGCAAGGTCGGGACAGGGAATTCACCCCTCCACTTT.

This chain joins TRBV5-5 and TRBJ2-3; no firm D call. The CDR3 runs 14 residues. The germline gives CDR1 SGHKS, CDR2 YYEKEE (reference sequence). V was pared by 0 bases and J by 2 bases, with 7 bases between. CDR3 amino acids: CASSLERSTDTQYF. CDR3 in DNA: TGTGCCAGCAGCTTGGAGCGTTCCACAGATACGCAGTATTTT.

This chain links TRBV10-3 with TRBJ1-4, with TRBD1 as a possible D gene (5 bases). CDR1 is ENHRY and CDR2 is SYGVKD in the germline V gene. The CDR3 has 13 residues. The germline V and J ends were trimmed by 6 bases and 8 bases, with 13 bases remaining between them. CDR3 residues: CAIRPGLSEKLFF. The CDR3 DNA is TGTGCCATCAGACCGGGACTGAGCGAAAAACTGTTTTTT.

The J gene is TRBJ1-6, the V gene TRBV19; D is possibly TRBD1 (5 bases). The germline V and J ends were trimmed by 9 bases and 0 bases, with 9 bases remaining between them. Per the germline V gene, CDR1 is LNHDA and CDR2 is SQIVND (reference sequence). The CDR3 length is 14 residues. Here the CDR3 reads CASRVDSYNSPLHF. The CDR3 coding sequence is TGTGCCAGCAGGGTGGACTCCTATAATTCACCCCTCCACTTT.

This chain links TRBV18 with TRBJ1-1; D unresolved. Per germline, CDR1 KGHSH and CDR2 LQKENI. CDR3 length: 12 residues. V lost 6 bases, J lost 6 bases, and 11 bases lay in between. CDR3 region: CASSDGVAEAFF. CDR3 nucleotides: TGTGCCAGCTCTGACGGGGTCGCTGAAGCTTTCTTT.

The V call is TRBV11-2, the J call TRBJ2-1, with a tentative D call TRBD1 (6 bases). V lost 6 bases to trimming and J lost 6 bases, with 12 bases between them. The length of the CDR3 is 13 residues. The germline CDR1 and CDR2 sequences are SGHAT and FQNNGV. In DNA, the CDR3 is TGTGCCAGCAGGGGGGCCCCAGGCAATGAGCAGTTCTTC. Protein: CASRGAPGNEQFF.